A single count supports the clone carrying this T cell receptor (beta chain). Germline V gives CDR1 MNHEY, CDR2 SMNVEV (reference sequence). This CDR3 is 18 amino acids long. V lost 1 base and J lost 2; bases outside the gene matches: 11. This sample was included in a study of PD-1 blockade in classical Hodgkin lymphoma. Sequencing was performed with immunoSEQ multiplex PCR; in TCRdb, only in-frame clones are kept and a portion is missing. The table lists tens of thousands of clones, around 90% of them singletons. Described time point: cycle 4 day 1 (C4D1), after less than 7 weeks of nivolumab. Each and every patient relapsed after autologous stem cell transplantation, and patients got differing brentuximab vedotin exposure.

This material consisted of peripheral blood mononuclear cells (PBMCs), taken before the fourth cycle of nivolumab. This clonotype was obtained from a human donor with classical Hodgkin lymphoma. This sequence joins TRBV27 and TRBJ2-5, with 9 bases identical to TRBD2. The DNA of the CDR3 is TGTGCCAGCAGTTTATATGCTAGCGGGGAAATTACACAAGAGACCCAGTACTTC. It encodes CASSLYASGEITQETQYF.